This T cell receptor (beta chain) is drawn from a study of blood T cell repertoires in COVID-19. Study summary: Acute and convalescent COVID-19 specimens originated in the United States, Italy and Spain. PBMCs, B-cell-depleted T cells, or T cells were the source of the cDNA or gDNA that made up the material.

The assay was immunoSEQ multiplex PCR, and TCRdb's table has in-frame clones only and misses some. The table lists approximately 180,000 clones, more than 70% of them singletons. This CDR3 has 14 residues. Germline trimming cut 4 bases from V and 8 bases from J; bases unmatched to any gene: 7. Germline CDR1 is KGHSH and CDR2 is LQKENI. The genes are TRBV18 and TRBJ1-4; 7 nucleotides align to TRBD1. The sequence came from a man between 40 and 49 years old with active or convalescent COVID-19. Sequenced sample: peripheral blood. CDR3 nucleotides: TGTGCCAGCTCACAAGGACAGGTGCGCGAAAAACTGTTTTTT. Translation: CASSQGQVREKLFF.